The 13 T cell receptor beta chains presented below share a single source sample, sequenced in a study of graft-versus-host responses after intestinal transplantation. The method was immunoSEQ multiplex PCR; TCRdb's version includes in-frame clones alone and lacks a portion of them. The table includes about 54,000 clones, more than 80% detected once. The specimen comprised PBMCs, sampled roughly 680 days after intestinal transplant. These receptors all come from a human patient who received an intestinal transplant, so some T cells may come from the graft donor.

V is TRBV7-9 and J is TRBJ2-5; TRBD1 aligns across 8 bases. J gave up 5 bases and V 5 bases, and 7 bases lay outside the gene matches. Looked up from germline, CDR1 is SEHNR and CDR2 is FQNEAQ (reference sequence). The CDR3 totals 14 residues. This CDR3 reads CASSHRDRRETQYF. For the CDR3, the DNA is TGTGCCAGCAGCCACCGGGACAGGCGGGAGACCCAGTACTTC.

This chain connects TRBV19 to TRBJ1-1, with 10 positions matching TRBD1. Germline loops: CDR1 LNHDA, CDR2 SQIVND (reference sequence). This CDR3 spans 18 amino acids. The trim removed 7 bases at V and 0 bases at J, leaving 14 bases unmatched. In DNA form, the CDR3 reads TGTGCCAGTAAAACGGTTTCGGGACAGGGGATCATGAACACTGAAGCTTTCTTT. Residues: CASKTVSGQGIMNTEAFF.

CDR3 nucleotide sequence: TGTGCCAGCAGCACCGGGACAGGGGCCTACGAGCAGTACTTC. It translates to CASSTGTGAYEQYF. The chain employs TRBV11-2 and TRBJ2-7; 10 bases line up with TRBD1. Trimming cost V 5 bases and J 2 bases; bases outside gene matches: 3. The CDR3 sequence is 14 residues long. Germline V lookup: CDR1 SGHAT, CDR2 FQNNGV.

This chain joins TRBV27 and TRBJ2-2; 7 nucleotides match TRBD2. The CDR3 consists of 15 residues. Germline assignment: CDR1 MNHEY and CDR2 SMNVEV (reference sequence). V lost 4 bases to trimming and J lost 8 bases; unmatched junction nucleotides: 10. The CDR3 coding sequence is TGTGCCAGCAGTTCTAGCGGTACCATCGGGGGGGAGCTGTTTTTT. It yields the protein CASSSSGTIGGELFF.

The chain uses TRBV6-5 and TRBJ2-1; no clear D gene. The ends were cut back, 0 bases at V and 9 bases at J, with 18 bases in the middle. CDR3 length: 16 residues. Germline V lookup: CDR1 MNHEY, CDR2 SVGAGI. CDR3 nucleotide sequence: TGTGCCAGCAGTTACTCGACCGACTCCCTACCCAGTGAGCAGTTCTTC. Amino acid sequence: CASSYSTDSLPSEQFF.

The V call is TRBV7-9, the J call TRBJ2-3, with no clear D. V lost 0 bases and J lost 2, with 6 bases in between. The germline V gene encodes CDR1 SEHNR and CDR2 FQNEAQ (reference sequence). The CDR3 runs to 14 residues. CDR3 sequence reads: CASSLAATTDTQYF. CDR3 DNA: TGTGCCAGCAGCTTAGCAGCTACCACAGATACGCAGTATTTT.

The chain has TRBV14 and TRBJ2-3; D is possibly TRBD1 (5 bases). Germline CDR1 is SGHDN and CDR2 is FVKESK. The CDR3 has 16 amino acids. Trimming shortened V by 0 bases and J by 2 bases, and 12 bases separated the two germline ends. This chain's CDR3 is CASSQEVQALTDTQYF. DNA for the CDR3: TGTGCCAGCAGCCAAGAGGTACAGGCGCTCACAGATACGCAGTATTTT. Combining the CDR3 with reference TRBV14 and TRBJ2-3 gives the whole variable domain EAGVTQFPSHSVIEKGQTVTLRCDPISGHDNLYWYRRVMGKEIKFLLHFVKESKQDESGMPNNRFLAERTGGTYSTLKVQPAELEDSGVYFCASSQEVQALTDTQYFGPGTRLTVL.

This rearrangement joins TRBV2 to TRBJ1-2, with unresolved D. The germline V and J ends were trimmed by 1 base and 3 bases, with 12 bases remaining between them. The CDR3 contains 15 residues. Germline V lookup: CDR1 SNHLY, CDR2 FYNNEI. The CDR3 nucleotides are TGTGCCAGCAGTGAAGGCGCGGGGATTGACTATGGCTACACCTTC. It encodes CASSEGAGIDYGYTF.

The CDR3 reads CASSLALGSSYEQYF. CDR3 nucleotides: TGTGCCAGCAGCTTAGCCCTGGGGAGCTCCTACGAGCAGTACTTC. The rearrangement links TRBV7-9 to TRBJ2-7; TRBD2 is a possible D gene (5 bases). The V end was cut by 0 bases, the J end by 0 bases, with 9 bases between. The germline V gene encodes CDR1 SEHNR and CDR2 FQNEAQ (reference sequence). The CDR3 is 15 residues long.

The rearrangement links TRBV11-2 to TRBJ2-1; 12 nucleotides line up with TRBD2. The CDR3 totals 16 residues. CDR1 and CDR2 (germline): SGHAT, FQNNGV. V dropped 5 bases and J dropped 5; count of bases not matched to a gene: 7. The CDR3 reads CASSDNLAGGHNEQFF. The CDR3 DNA reads as TGTGCCAGCAGCGACAACCTAGCGGGGGGGCACAATGAGCAGTTCTTC.

The V call is TRBV6-5, the J call TRBJ2-1, with 10 bases that match TRBD2. The V gene end was trimmed by 4 bases and the J gene end by 6 bases; junction bases not matched to a gene: 6. The CDR3 sequence is 15 residues long. The germline gives CDR1 MNHEY, CDR2 SVGAGI. The CDR3 DNA reads as TGTGCCAGCAGTTCAGCGGGGGGGCTTCCCAATGAGCAGTTCTTC. Its protein product is CASSSAGGLPNEQFF.

The chain combines TRBV2 with TRBJ2-3, with TRBD1 identical over 7 bases. CDR1 is SNHLY, CDR2 FYNNEI, per germline. V trimming: 6 bases; J trimming: 2 bases; junction bases outside the gene matches: 8. The CDR3 has 15 residues. In DNA form, the CDR3 reads TGTGCCAGCAGCGTCGACAGGGCCTCCACAGATACGCAGTATTTT. This translates into CASSVDRASTDTQYF.

The chain employs TRBV6-1 and TRBJ1-1; D possibly corresponds to TRBD1 (5 bases). From germline, CDR1 is MNHNS and CDR2 SASEGT. Between the trimmed V and J ends, which lost 3 bases and 4 bases, there was a span of 12 bases. CDR3 size: 14 residues. CDR3: CASSDIQGGTEAFF. The CDR3 DNA sequence: TGTGCCAGCAGTGATATTCAGGGAGGCACTGAAGCTTTCTTT.